This paragraph reports one T cell receptor beta chain. The sample belongs to a study of shared clonotypes between healthy human individuals. Germline V CDR1 and CDR2: SGHAT, FQNNGV. V lost 2 bases, J lost 4 bases, and 12 bases lay in between. This CDR3 is 14 amino acids long. Profiled with immunoSEQ multiplex PCR; TCRdb holds only in-frame clones, not every one. The sample contains roughly 2.1 million clones, more than 85% of which appear only once. CD8 cells regarded as naive lacked CD45RO, were positively chosen for CCR7, and omitted terminally differentiated effector memory CD45RA+ cells. The chain employs TRBV11-2 and TRBJ2-7; D might be TRBD1 (7 bases). Sequencing used naive CD8+ T cells from PBMCs. The sequence was collected from a man between 18 and 35 years old in good health. Some clones in this sample may be carry-over from other donors' samples. The CDR3 DNA follows: TGTGCCAGCAGCTTATGGTCAGGGGGGTACGAGCAGTACTTC. Protein: CASSLWSGGYEQYF.